This T cell receptor beta chain stems from a study of high-grade serous ovarian cancer treatment subgroups. For the study at large: Each sample yielded on average approximately 7,500 unique TCR beta rearrangements from approximately 15,000 reads.

Study findings and constraints: Higher neoantigen levels went with greater TCR clonal relatedness.

Method: immunoSEQ multiplex PCR; TCRdb's copy keeps in-frame clones and lacks some. The repertoire holds some 4,200 clones, with 78% as singletons. Germline CDR1 and CDR2: SNHLY and FYNNEI. The V segment lost 7 bases and the J segment 4 bases; nucleotides outside the gene matches: 12. This CDR3 region has 16 residues. A word on this clone: The antigen is unknown.

Tumor tissue was taken before any definitive surgery or chemotherapy was given. This clonotype was obtained from a human donor with high-grade serous ovarian cancer. Sequenced input: tumor tissue. The chain links TRBV2 to TRBJ2-4; 8 nucleotides match TRBD2. Here the CDR3 DNA reads TGTGCCAGCAAGGACGGGGGGGGATTACAGAAAAACATTCAGTACTTC. Its translation is CASKDGGGLQKNIQYF.